This T cell receptor (beta chain) was recorded in a study of T-cell reconstitution after alpha-beta-depleted transplantation in children. TCRbeta library preparation incorporated unique molecular identifiers. In TCRdb, the PCR reads were re-called with MiXCR into one record per CDR3 protein. Of about 980,000 distinct CDR3 sequences listed, roughly 31% are singletons. Trimming cost V 7 bases and J 0 bases; bases outside gene matches: 14. This CDR3 is 18 amino acids long. In germline, CDR1 is SNHLY, CDR2 FYNNEI. General study results and limits: Some patients' high day-60 TCRbeta diversity was traced to surviving recipient T cells and thymic progenitors. Expanded graft clones, several hundred of them, were reportedly the source of alpha-beta T cells about two months after transplant.

The sample holds a few counts of this clonotype. The antigen is unknown. The receptor was isolated from a boy younger than two who had a stem cell transplant for SCID, so the T cells may come from the graft donor. The rearrangement joins TRBV2 to TRBJ2-1, with 8 bases that match TRBD2. The sequenced sample was PBMCs, mostly from graft donor cells, obtained 360 days after TCRalphabeta/CD19-depleted stem cell transplant. The CDR3 sequence is CASKGRFSGASSYNEQFF. In nucleotides, the CDR3 is TGTGCCAGCAAGGGGAGGTTTAGCGGGGCCAGCTCCTACAATGAGCAGTTCTTC.